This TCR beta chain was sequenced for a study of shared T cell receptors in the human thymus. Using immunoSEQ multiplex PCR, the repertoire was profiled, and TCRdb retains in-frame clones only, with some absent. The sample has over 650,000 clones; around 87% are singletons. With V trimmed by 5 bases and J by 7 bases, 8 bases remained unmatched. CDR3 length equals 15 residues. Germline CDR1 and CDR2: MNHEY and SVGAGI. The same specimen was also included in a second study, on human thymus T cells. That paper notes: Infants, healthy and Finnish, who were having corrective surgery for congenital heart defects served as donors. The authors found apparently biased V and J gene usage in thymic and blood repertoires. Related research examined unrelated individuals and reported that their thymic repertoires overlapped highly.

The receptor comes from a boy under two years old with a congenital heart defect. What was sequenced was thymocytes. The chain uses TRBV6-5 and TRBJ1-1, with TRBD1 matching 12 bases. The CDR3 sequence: CASSPRDRGPGEAFF. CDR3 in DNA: TGTGCCAGCAGTCCCCGGGACAGGGGGCCGGGTGAAGCTTTCTTT.